Sequencing of this T cell receptor (beta chain) was carried out in a study of cytomegalovirus exposure and HLA in healthy donors. Researchers ran the PCR with 60 Vbeta and 13 Jbeta primers. Libraries were prepared by immunoSEQ multiplex PCR; TCRdb keeps only in-frame clonotypes and omits some of them. The table lists approximately 100,000 clones, about three quarters of them singletons, with over 12% in the top ten. CDR3 length equals 15 residues. The germline V gene has CDR1 LGHNA and CDR2 YSLEER. Deletions cut 0 bases from V and 1 base from J, with 9 bases between. V gene TRBV4-3 combines with J gene TRBJ1-1; tentative D call: TRBD1 (5 bases). Material: PBMCs. The TCR comes from a male donor in good health and CMV-seropositive. The CDR3 protein is CASSQDSGANTEAFF. The DNA of the CDR3 is TGCGCCAGCAGCCAAGATAGCGGGGCGAACACTGAAGCTTTCTTT.